The 25 T cell receptor beta chains below all came from one sample that was sequenced in a study of glioma-infiltrating T cells. Amplification of TCR alpha and beta CDR3 regions from RNA used iRepertoire nested multiplex PCR. In TCRdb, the multiplex PCR reads were re-called with MiXCR into one record per CDR3 protein. Here the sample spans more than 300,000 distinct CDR3 sequences, approximately 42% being singletons. Material for sequencing was glioma tissue, nonneoplastic brain tissue, or PBMCs (not recorded which). Source of these receptors: a human donor with low-grade glioma or glioblastoma, undergoing nonglioma brain surgery, or in good health (not recorded which).

The chain links TRBV25-1 to TRBJ2-1, with TRBD1 matching over 7 bases. The CDR3 length is 16 residues. Unmatched junction bases numbered 4, after V lost 2 bases and J lost 0 bases. CDR1 is MGHDK, CDR2 SYGVNS, per germline. CDR3: CASSEPGTVSYNEQFF. The CDR3, as DNA: TGTGCCAGCAGTGAACCCGGGACAGTCTCCTACAATGAGCAGTTCTTC.

This clonotype was picked up a small number of times. The genes are TRBV6-2 or TRBV6-3 and TRBJ2-2, with 13 bases lining up with TRBD2. The CDR3 has 16 residues. V was clipped by 5 bases and J by 3 bases; unmatched bases: 3. Germline CDR1 MNHEY, CDR2 SVGEGT. The CDR3 protein is CASSPTSGRYTGELFF. CDR3 nucleotide sequence: TGTGCCAGCAGTCCGACTAGCGGGAGGTACACCGGGGAGCTGTTTTTT.

Concerning this clonotype itself: The junction differs from germline at one of its ends, possibly a read error. The chain uses TRBV27 and TRBJ1-1, with TRBD1 matching over 7 bases. Per germline, CDR1 MNHEY and CDR2 SMNVEV (reference sequence). The CDR3 loop spans 15 amino acids. The CDR3 spells CAGSATGQKNTEAFF. CDR3 coding DNA: TGTGCCGGCAGCGCAACGGGACAGAAAAACACTGAAGCTTTCTTT.

This clonotype was detected ten times or more. V gene TRBV15 combines with J gene TRBJ1-2; D not resolved. Trimming took off 3 bases at V and 2 bases at J, with 4 bases between the two ends. CDR1 is LNHNV, CDR2 YYDKDF, per germline (reference sequence). The CDR3 length is 12 residues. The CDR3 reads CATSSLNYGYTF. The DNA for the CDR3 is TGTGCCACCAGCAGCCTAAACTATGGCTACACCTTC.

A remark on this clonotype: The junction differs from germline at one of its ends, possibly a read error. The chain recombines TRBV6-2 or TRBV6-3 with TRBJ2-2, with D perhaps TRBD2 (6 bases). Germline CDR1 MNHEY, CDR2 SVGEGT. The CDR3 runs to 16 residues. CDR3 DNA: TGTGCCAGCAGTTCCCTACGGGAGTGGAACACCGGGAAGCTGTTTTTT. Protein: CASSSLREWNTGKLFF.

Note on this clonotype: A much bigger clone sits one base away, suggesting this may be a read error. The chain has TRBV27 and TRBJ2-7; possibly TRBD1 or TRBD2 for D (6 bases each). Germline loops: CDR1 MNHEY, CDR2 SMNVEV (reference sequence). CDR3 size: 15 residues. Trimming pared 0 bases from V and 5 bases from J, leaving 14 bases between. In DNA form, the CDR3 reads TGTGCCAGCAGTTTATCGGGGGGCAGAATCCACGAGCAGTACTTC. Its translation: CASSLSGGRIHEQYF.

This clonotype was detected only a few times. J is TRBJ2-7 and V is TRBV4-2; TRBD1 aligns across 8 bases. With V trimmed by 0 bases and J by 7 bases, 8 bases remained unmatched. The CDR3 totals 15 residues. Looked up from germline, CDR1 is LGHNA and CDR2 is YNFKEQ. As DNA, the CDR3 is TGTGCCAGCAGCCAAGAGGACAGGGTAGGCGGGGAGCAGTACTTC. Its translation: CASSQEDRVGGEQYF.

This clonotype has a count of ten or more. The V call is TRBV27, the J call TRBJ2-1; D could derive from TRBD1 or TRBD2 (5 bases each). Trimming removed 5 bases at V and 5 bases at J, with 16 bases between. From germline, CDR1 is MNHEY and CDR2 SMNVEV (reference sequence). CDR3 length equals 15 residues. The DNA for the CDR3 is TGTGCCAGCAGTCTCCACCCCTTGGGGGACAATGAGCAGTTCTTC. It translates to CASSLHPLGDNEQFF.

There are a few counts of this clonotype. This sequence joins TRBV19 and TRBJ2-7; tentative D call: TRBD1 (7 bases). The CDR3 covers 14 residues. V was trimmed by 8 bases and J by 3 bases, leaving 17 bases between them. Germline V gene sequence: CDR1 LNHDA, CDR2 SQIVND (reference sequence). The CDR3 reads CASSTRGQSYEQYF. The CDR3 nucleotides read TGTGCCAGTTCGACTAGGGGACAGAGCTACGAGCAGTACTTC. Supplemented by reference TRBV19 and TRBJ2-7, the full variable domain reads DGGITQSPKYLFRKEGQNVTLSCEQNLNHDAMYWYRQDPGQGLRLIYYSQIVNDFQKGDIAEGYSVSREKKESFPLTVTSAQKNPTAFYLCASSTRGQSYEQYFGPGTRLTVT.

In this sample, this clonotype turned up once. A much larger clone differs by one base, so this may be a read error. CDR3 sequence (DNA): TGTGCCAGCAGTTACTCTGGGCATTACAATGAGAAGTTCTTC. It codes for CASSYSGHYNEKFF. The genes are TRBV6-6 and TRBJ2-1; D remains unclear. Germline loops: CDR1 MNHNY, CDR2 SVGAGI (reference sequence). The CDR3 extends over 14 amino acids.

As to this clonotype: The junction departs from germline at one end; a sequencing error may be responsible. This rearrangement joins TRBV6-6 to TRBJ2-7; either TRBD1 or TRBD2 may supply D (5 bases each). The V gene's germline CDR1 is MNHNY and CDR2 SVGAGI (reference sequence). This CDR3 has 15 residues. The DNA for the CDR3 is TGTGCCAGCAGTTACTCGTCGTGGGGGACCTACGATCAGTACTTC. It translates to CASSYSSWGTYDQYF.

This clonotype has a handful of counts. V usage is TRBV2 and J usage is TRBJ2-3; D is perhaps TRBD2 (6 bases). From germline, CDR1 is SNHLY and CDR2 FYNNEI. V was shortened by 4 bases and J by 3 bases, with 11 bases between the two germline ends. The CDR3 totals 14 residues. CDR3 sequence: CASSVRRGTDTQYF. The CDR3 region has the DNA TGTGCCAGCAGTGTACGGCGGGGAACAGATACGCAGTATTTT.

This clonotype came up a few times. The CDR3 region has the DNA TGTGCCAGCAGTGAAAACGCCAATGAGCAGTTCTTC. Its protein product is CASSENANEQFF. This chain connects TRBV2 to TRBJ2-1; D is ambiguous. Germline V gene data show CDR1 as SNHLY and CDR2 as FYNNEI. Trimming shortened V by 2 bases and J by 6 bases, and 5 bases separated the two germline ends. This CDR3 has 12 amino acids.

A word on this clonotype: This could be a read error, since a much larger clone is one nucleotide away. The chain combines TRBV7-2 with TRBJ2-1; D gene ambiguous. CDR1 is SGHTA and CDR2 is FQGNSA in the germline V gene. The CDR3 contains 14 residues. The CDR3 DNA reads TGTGCCAGCAACTTAGTGGAGCAGTGGGGTGAGCAGTTCTTC. It codes for CASNLVEQWGEQFF.

CDR3 nucleotides: TGTGCCAGTACTACCCTATATGGTTTACAGCCCCAGCATTTT. Its translation: CASTTLYGLQPQHF. This chain uses TRBV19 with TRBJ1-5; D is uncertain. This CDR3 has 14 residues. The germline V gene encodes CDR1 LNHDA and CDR2 SQIVND (reference sequence). Trimming took off 7 bases at V and 7 bases at J, with 17 bases between the two ends.

A word on this clonotype: This may arise from a read error, as a much more abundant clone is one base away. The chain combines TRBV6-5 with TRBJ2-7; 10 nucleotides align to TRBD2. Germline CDR1 MNHEY, CDR2 SVGAGI. Unmatched junction bases numbered 14, after V lost 2 bases and J lost 7 bases. The CDR3 sequence is 17 residues long. The CDR3 is CASSYIWGSGRKNEQYF. The CDR3 DNA reads TGTGCCAGCAGTTACATTTGGGGTAGCGGGAGGAAGAATGAGCAGTACTTC.

This clonotype was observed a few times. This chain links TRBV28 with TRBJ2-1; D gene uncertain. Per the germline V gene, CDR1 is MDHEN and CDR2 is SYDVKM. With 10 bases removed from V and 2 bases from J, the gap between germline ends came to 12 bases. This CDR3 is built from 13 residues. The CDR3 region has the DNA TGTGCCACCGCACCACGTACCTACAATGAGCAGTTCTTC. This encodes CATAPRTYNEQFF. Looking up the rest from reference TRBV28 and TRBJ2-1 gives the full variable domain: DVKVTQSSRYLVKRTGEKVFLECVQDMDHENMFWYRQDPGLGLRLIYFSYDVKMKEKGDIPEGYSVSREKKERFSLILESASTNQTSMYLCATAPRTYNEQFFGPGTRLTVL.

CDR3 nucleotides: TGCGCCAGCAGCCTCGGTGGAACTAGCGGGAGGAGCACAGATACGCAGTATTTT. Encoded protein: CASSLGGTSGRSTDTQYF. The V gene is TRBV4-3, the J gene TRBJ2-3, with 12 bases identical to TRBD2. In germline, CDR1 is LGHNA, CDR2 YSLEER. The CDR3 loop spans 18 amino acids. V dropped 4 bases and J dropped 0; count of bases not matched to a gene: 8.

The chain has TRBV28 and TRBJ2-7; 8 nucleotides align to TRBD2. CDR1 is MDHEN, CDR2 SYDVKM, per germline. CDR3 length: 14 amino acids. V lost 5 bases to trimming and J lost 4 bases; unmatched junction nucleotides: 7. CDR3 loop: CASSRAGAGYEQYF. CDR3 bases: TGTGCCAGCAGTAGAGCGGGGGCAGGGTACGAGCAGTACTTC.

The J gene is TRBJ2-3, the V gene TRBV20-1; D gene ambiguous. The CDR3 spans 13 residues. The V end lost 3 bases, the J end lost 8 bases, and 15 bases lay between the germline ends. From germline, CDR1 is DFQATT and CDR2 SNEGSKA (reference sequence). The CDR3 DNA follows: TGCAGTGCTAGTAGCAGGATCGGCGCTACGCAGTATTTT. Protein sequence: CSASSRIGATQYF.

There are many counts of this clonotype. The chain is built from TRBV15 and TRBJ2-1; perhaps TRBD2 as D (5 bases). V dropped 9 bases and J dropped 0 bases, with 12 bases sitting between them. Germline loops: CDR1 LNHNV, CDR2 YYDKDF (reference sequence). This CDR3 is built from 14 residues. The CDR3 DNA follows: TGTGCCACGGTCGGAGGAAGCTCCTACAATGAGCAGTTCTTC. It codes for CATVGGSSYNEQFF. Using reference TRBV15 and TRBJ2-1 for the parts outside the CDR3, the full variable domain is DAMVIQNPRYQVTQFGKPVTLSCSQTLNHNVMYWYQQKSSQAPKLLFHYYDKDFNNEADTPDNFQSRRPNTSFCFLDIRSPGLGDTAMYLCATVGGSSYNEQFFGPGTRLTVL.

The V gene is TRBV9, the J gene TRBJ2-5, with D unresolved. Germline CDR1 and CDR2: SGDLS and YYNGEE. This CDR3 spans 15 amino acids. The V gene lost 3 bases and the J gene lost 5 bases, with 17 bases spanning the gap. In nucleotides, the CDR3 is TGTGCCAGCAGCGCAAGGACGGCTCGAGCTGAGACCCAGTACTTC. It specifies CASSARTARAETQYF.

There are many counts of this clonotype. This sequence joins TRBV25-1 and TRBJ1-1; D call uncertain. This CDR3 has 11 residues. Per the germline V gene, CDR1 is MGHDK and CDR2 is SYGVNS. V dropped 3 bases and J dropped 6 bases, with 5 bases sitting between them. The CDR3 nucleotides are TGTGCCAGCAGTGACGGGTCTGAAGCTTTCTTT. Translation: CASSDGSEAFF. The full variable domain, in which reference TRBV25-1 and TRBJ1-1 provide the parts outside the CDR3, is EADIYQTPRYLVIGTGKKITLECSQTMGHDKMYWYQQDPGMELHLIHYSYGVNSTEKGDLSSESTVSRIRTEHFPLTLESARPSHTSQYLCASSDGSEAFFGQGTRLTVV.

This clonotype turned up a few times. V gene TRBV7-9 combines with J gene TRBJ1-1; the match to TRBD1 covers 8 bases. Germline V gene lookup returns CDR1 SEHNR and CDR2 FQNEAQ (reference sequence). There are 13 residues in the CDR3. J lost 10 bases, V lost 3 bases, and 7 bases had no gene match. Here the CDR3 DNA reads TGTGCCAGCAGCTTCGGACAGGGAGGGGCAGCTTTCTTT. It specifies CASSFGQGGAAFF.

This clonotype turned up a few times. The CDR3 region is CASTLGPAGEQFF. The CDR3 DNA sequence: TGTGCCAGCACCCTGGGGCCAGCCGGGGAGCAGTTCTTC. The chain recombines TRBV6-5 with TRBJ2-1; a weak D match, TRBD1 (5 bases). Germline lookup yields CDR1 MNHEY and CDR2 SVGAGI. The V end was cut by 7 bases, the J end by 10 bases, with 17 bases between. The CDR3 consists of 13 residues.